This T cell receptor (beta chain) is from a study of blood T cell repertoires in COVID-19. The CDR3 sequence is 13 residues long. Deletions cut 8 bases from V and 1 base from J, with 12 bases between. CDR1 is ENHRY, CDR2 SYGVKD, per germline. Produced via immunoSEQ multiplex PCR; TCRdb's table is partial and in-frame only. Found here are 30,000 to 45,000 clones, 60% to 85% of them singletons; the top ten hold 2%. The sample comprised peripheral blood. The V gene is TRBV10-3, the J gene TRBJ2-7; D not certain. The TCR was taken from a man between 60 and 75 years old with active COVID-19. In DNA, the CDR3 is TGTGCCATCGGCAGCGCGGATTCCTACGAGCAGTACTTC. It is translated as CAIGSADSYEQYF.